This TCR beta chain was recovered during a study of cytomegalovirus exposure and HLA in healthy donors. Study-level background: Among around 200 million T cells, an earlier analysis found 117 million unique TCR beta sequences.

Study findings and constraints: What a later analysis reportedly showed was that an Asian-associated ancestry cluster had fewer N-insertions than the approximately 700-donor mean.

The V end lost 3 bases, the J end lost 5 bases, and 20 bases lay between the germline ends. CDR1 and CDR2 (germline): LNHDA, SQIVND (reference sequence). The CDR3 spans 16 residues. On this clone: The target antigen is unknown.

PCR employed 60 Vbeta and 13 Jbeta primers. Study processing details: Later work found 65 million to 85 million unique TCR beta chains, with approximately 12 million shared. Repertoires were generated with immunoSEQ multiplex PCR, while TCRdb's copy carries only in-frame clones and drops some. V, J and clone size derive from that table, while D and trimming were established from the DNA sequence. Of about 130,000 clones listed, approximately 80% are singletons. This sequence originates from a male donor in good health and CMV-seropositive. This sequence joins TRBV19 and TRBJ2-7; D may be TRBD1 (5 bases). Sequencing was performed on PBMCs. CDR3 protein: CASSIVWTTWLHEQYF. CDR3 DNA sequence: TGTGCCAGTAGTATCGTCTGGACAACGTGGCTACACGAGCAGTACTTC.